These 11 T cell receptor beta chains originate from one sample sequenced in a study of beta chain features in type 1 diabetes. TCRB transcripts that were expressed got sequenced, as all of the isolated RNA had been reverse transcribed. The protocol was immunoSEQ multiplex PCR, while the TCRdb copy is restricted to in-frame clones and leaves out a portion. The repertoire has about 470,000 clones, about 30% of them found once; the top ten carry roughly 0.066%. The sample taken for sequencing was naive CD4+ T cells from blood. The receptors here all came from a man between 18 and 29 years old in good health.

The chain joins TRBV9 to TRBJ2-1; 9 bases line up with TRBD2. CDR1 is SGDLS and CDR2 is YYNGEE in the germline V gene. The V gene end was trimmed by 1 base and the J gene end by 9 bases; junction bases not matched to a gene: 11. This CDR3 contains 16 residues. CDR3 nucleotide sequence: TGTGCCAGCAGCGTAAGTTGGTTAGCGGGAGAGGGTGAGCAGTTCTTC. Amino acids: CASSVSWLAGEGEQFF. The complete variable domain, with remaining parts taken from reference TRBV9 and TRBJ2-1, reads DSGVTQTPKHLITATGQRVTLRCSPRSGDLSVYWYQQSLDQGLQFLIQYYNGEERAKGNILERFSAQQFPDLHSELNLSSLELGDSALYFCASSVSWLAGEGEQFFGPGTRLTVL.

This chain links TRBV9 with TRBJ1-2, with 7 bases aligning to TRBD1. The CDR3 is 13 residues long. V lost 3 bases and J lost 3; bases outside the gene matches: 2. Germline assignment: CDR1 SGDLS and CDR2 YYNGEE. The CDR3 region has the DNA TGTGCCAGCAGCGAAGGGGGCTACTATGGCTACACCTTC. Amino acids: CASSEGGYYGYTF.

The gene calls are TRBV4-2 and TRBJ2-3; D gene uncertain. Trimming cost V 1 base and J 2 bases, with 7 bases left between them. CDR3 length: 14 residues. Germline V CDR1 and CDR2: LGHNA, YNFKEQ. This chain's CDR3 is CASSQADSTDTQYF. CDR3 in DNA: TGTGCCAGCAGCCAAGCCGACTCCACAGATACGCAGTATTTT.

This sequence joins TRBV30 and TRBJ2-1, with TRBD2 matching over 7 bases. This CDR3 comprises 12 residues. V was pared by 4 bases and J by 9 bases, with 6 bases of the junction left unmatched. Looked up from germline, CDR1 is GTSNPN and CDR2 is SVGIG (reference sequence). CDR3 sequence reads: CAWIPSGTEQFF. The CDR3 nucleotides read TGTGCCTGGATCCCGAGCGGGACTGAGCAGTTCTTC.

This clone has just a few counts. The V and J genes are TRBV7-9 and TRBJ2-5, with a tentative D call TRBD1 (6 bases). Germline values: CDR1 SEHNR, CDR2 FQNEAQ (reference sequence). This CDR3 comprises 13 residues. V lost 11 bases, J lost 4 bases, and 17 bases lay in between. The chain's CDR3 is CAYQTGSAETQYF. The CDR3 bases are TGTGCCTACCAAACAGGGTCGGCAGAGACCCAGTACTTC.

This chain joins TRBV30 and TRBJ1-2; 9 nucleotides line up with TRBD1. Germline-derived CDR1 and CDR2 are GTSNPN and SVGIG (reference sequence). Trimming removed 7 bases from V and 2 bases from J; junction bases left unmatched: 5. This CDR3 has 13 amino acids. The CDR3 bases are TGTGCCTTTGGACAGGGGCCCAACTATGGCTACACCTTC. Residues: CAFGQGPNYGYTF.

This chain joins TRBV18 and TRBJ2-1; TRBD1 aligns across 7 bases. The trim removed 2 bases at V and 3 bases at J, leaving 10 bases unmatched. Germline-derived CDR1 and CDR2 are KGHSH and LQKENI. The CDR3 is 17 residues long. The CDR3 spells CASSPSSGQNHYNEQFF. The DNA of the CDR3 is TGTGCCAGCTCACCATCTTCGGGACAGAATCACTACAATGAGCAGTTCTTC.

The chain employs TRBV27 and TRBJ2-5; TRBD1 aligns across 9 bases. V shed 5 bases, J shed 3 bases, and the junction held 4 bases outside the gene matches. Germline assignment: CDR1 MNHEY and CDR2 SMNVEV (reference sequence). The CDR3 covers 14 residues. CDR3 protein: CASSPRTGEETQYF. CDR3 nucleotide sequence: TGTGCCAGCAGTCCACGGACAGGGGAAGAGACCCAGTACTTC.

Here the CDR3 reads CASSLSGDTQYF. CDR3 nucleotide sequence: TGTGCCAGCAGTCTTAGCGGGGATACGCAGTATTTT. The V call is TRBV7-7, the J call TRBJ2-3; 7 positions match TRBD2. The germline gives CDR1 SSHAT, CDR2 FNYEAQ (reference sequence). After removal of 6 bases from V and 6 bases from J, the junction contained 3 bases not matched to a gene. This CDR3 is 12 amino acids long.

This clone was seen a few times. In nucleotides, the CDR3 is TGTGCCAGCAGTGGTAGTGCCGGGAACACTGAAGCTTTCTTT. Protein product: CASSGSAGNTEAFF. V is TRBV6-1 and J is TRBJ1-1; D is uncertain. Germline V gene lookup returns CDR1 MNHNS and CDR2 SASEGT. V shed 4 bases and J shed 1 base, with 10 bases lying between them. The CDR3 loop spans 14 amino acids.

The chain has TRBV4-3 and TRBJ2-7; D gene unclear. V lost 3 bases and J 3 bases, leaving 15 bases between the germline ends. The CDR3 runs to 15 residues. CDR1 is LGHNA, CDR2 YSLEER, per germline. The CDR3 loop is CASSHRTEKVYEQYF. CDR3 coding DNA: TGCGCCAGCAGCCACAGGACCGAGAAGGTCTACGAGCAGTACTTC.